The present entry profiles one T cell receptor (beta chain) with its context. This entry is derived from a study of TIL therapy for anti-PD-1-resistant metastatic lung cancer. This was the immunoSEQ v3 assay. The assay was immunoSEQ multiplex PCR, and TCRdb's table has in-frame clones only and misses some. This table holds some 43,000 clones, around 80% found once. Stated time point: pre-treatment sample, taken before nivolumab and TIL therapy. The CDR3 has 16 amino acids. Trimming cost V 5 bases and J 5 bases; bases outside gene matches: 14. Germline V gene lookup returns CDR1 MRHNA and CDR2 SNTAGT. The sample consisted of blood, taken at baseline. The receptor was isolated from a man in his 70s with non-small cell lung cancer. The chain combines TRBV6-4 with TRBJ2-5, with 7 bases lining up with TRBD2. The CDR3 DNA reads TGTGCCAGCAGTAGGGTAGCGGGCACGTTAATTGAGACCCAGTACTTC. It encodes CASSRVAGTLIETQYF.